Presented here are 14 T cell receptor beta chains from one specimen sequenced in a study of blood T cell repertoires in COVID-19. Repertoires were generated with immunoSEQ multiplex PCR, while TCRdb's copy carries only in-frame clones and drops some. This sample has around 270,000 clones, with more than 85% found just once. Sample: peripheral blood. The source is a middle-aged man with acute or convalescent COVID-19.

This clone came up a few times. The chain joins TRBV6-5 to TRBJ1-1, with D maybe TRBD1 (6 bases). CDR3 length: 14 residues. Germline V CDR1 and CDR2: MNHEY, SVGAGI. V was clipped by 6 bases and J by 1 base, with 12 bases between them. This CDR3 is CASRGGGKNTEAFF. In DNA form, the CDR3 reads TGTGCCAGCAGAGGGGGAGGGAAGAACACTGAAGCTTTCTTT.

This chain uses TRBV11-3 with TRBJ1-1; D is unresolved. Germline assignment: CDR1 SGHNT and CDR2 YENEEA. CDR3 length: 12 residues. V lost 2 bases and J lost 5, with 6 bases in between. This CDR3 is CASSLSGTEAFF. The CDR3 DNA is TGTGCCAGCAGCTTAAGCGGAACTGAAGCTTTCTTT.

The chain combines TRBV4-1 with TRBJ2-7; 7 nucleotides line up with TRBD1. After removal of 2 bases from V and 0 bases from J, the junction contained 4 bases not matched to a gene. The CDR3 runs to 15 residues. The germline V gene has CDR1 MGHRA and CDR2 YSYEKL. CDR3 nucleotides: TGCGCCAGCAGCCAACGGACAGGTAGCTCCTACGAGCAGTACTTC. Translated, it gives CASSQRTGSSYEQYF.

V is TRBV20-1 and J is TRBJ2-7; tentatively, D is TRBD1 (6 bases). The CDR3 is made up of 11 amino acids. In germline, CDR1 is DFQATT, CDR2 SNEGSKA (reference sequence). V lost 6 bases and J 5 bases, leaving 11 bases between the germline ends. CDR3 amino acids: CSALRGNEQYF. In DNA form, the CDR3 reads TGCAGTGCGCTGAGGGGGAACGAGCAGTACTTC.

This clone showed up just a few times. This chain connects TRBV5-6 to TRBJ1-1; 9 bases agree with TRBD1. J lost 4 bases, V lost 5 bases, and 3 bases had no gene match. The germline V gene has CDR1 SGHDT and CDR2 YYEEEE. The CDR3 has 13 amino acids. As DNA, the CDR3 is TGTGCCAGCAGGAGACAGGGGGGCACTGAAGCTTTCTTT. This codes for CASRRQGGTEAFF.

This rearrangement joins TRBV5-6 to TRBJ1-2; D gene ambiguous. Germline CDR1 and CDR2: SGHDT and YYEEEE. Trimming pared 0 bases from V and 1 base from J, leaving 4 bases between. This CDR3 contains 13 residues. The CDR3 protein is CASSLGVNYGYTF. CDR3 nucleotides: TGTGCCAGCAGCTTGGGAGTTAACTATGGCTACACCTTC. Based on the CDR3 plus reference TRBV5-6 and TRBJ1-2, the full variable domain is DAGVTQSPTHLIKTRGQQVTLRCSPKSGHDTVSWYQQALGQGPQFIFQYYEEEERQRGNFPDRFSGHQFPNYSSELNVNALLLGDSALYLCASSLGVNYGYTFGSGTRLTVV.

The V call is TRBV6-2 or TRBV6-3, the J call TRBJ1-1, with D possibly TRBD1 on 6 matching bases. The V end lost 2 bases, the J end lost 1 base, and 14 bases lay between the germline ends. There are 16 residues in the CDR3. Germline assignment: CDR1 MNHEY and CDR2 SVGEGT. In DNA form, the CDR3 reads TGTGCCAGCAGTTACCTAGCGGGGGCGACGAACACTGAAGCTTTCTTT. Amino acids: CASSYLAGATNTEAFF.

The chain joins TRBV27 to TRBJ2-7, with 8 bases that match TRBD1. This CDR3 spans 13 amino acids. The V and J ends lost 8 bases and 3 bases, in that order; junction bases with no gene match: 6. Germline CDR1 is MNHEY and CDR2 is SMNVEV (reference sequence). The CDR3 spells CASRRDRHYEQYF. Here the CDR3 DNA reads TGTGCCAGCCGCCGGGACAGGCACTACGAGCAGTACTTC.

The genes are TRBV24-1 and TRBJ1-5, with TRBD1 as a possible D gene (6 bases). This CDR3 has 14 residues. In germline, CDR1 is KGHDR, CDR2 SFDVKD. V was pared by 3 bases and J by 7 bases, with 12 bases between. CDR3 DNA: TGTGCCACCAGTGATCGGCTGCAGGGGCAGCCCCAGCATTTT. Its protein product is CATSDRLQGQPQHF.

The V call is TRBV11-1, the J call TRBJ1-2; unclear D gene. CDR1 and CDR2 (germline): SGHAT, FQDESV (reference sequence). The CDR3 consists of 15 residues. V lost 4 bases and J 5 bases, leaving 17 bases between the germline ends. The CDR3 loop is CASSSGSYYTYGYTF. The CDR3 bases are TGTGCCAGCAGCTCCGGGTCCTATTACACGTATGGCTACACCTTC.

This clone counts as medium-sized (0.01 to 0.1%). Other DNA sequences in this sample translate to the same CDR3. This sequence joins TRBV5-5 and TRBJ2-7; tentative D call: TRBD1 (5 bases). V lost 2 bases to trimming and J lost 2 bases, with 8 bases between them. This CDR3 contains 13 residues. From germline, CDR1 is SGHKS and CDR2 YYEKEE (reference sequence). In DNA, the CDR3 is TGTGCCAGCAGCTTAGGCAGGGCCTACGAGCAGTACTTC. Its translation: CASSLGRAYEQYF. The whole variable domain, remainder taken from reference TRBV5-5 and TRBJ2-7, is DAGVTQSPTHLIKTRGQQVTLRCSPISGHKSVSWYQQVLGQGPQFIFQYYEKEERGRGNFPDRFSARQFPNYSSELNVNALLLGDSALYLCASSLGRAYEQYFGPGTRLTVT.

The rearrangement uses TRBV12-2 and TRBJ1-6; the table's D gene call, TRBD1, was not cross checked with the DNA. TRBV12-2 is recorded as a pseudogene. CDR3 length: 16 residues. CDR3 loop: CASRLGPPRVSSPLHF. Written as DNA, the CDR3 is TGTGCAAGTCGCTTAGGCCCCCCCAGGGTTAGCTCACCCCTCCACTTT.

The chain is built from TRBV19 and TRBJ2-1; 9 positions match TRBD2. CDR1 LNHDA and CDR2 SQIVND come from the germline V gene (reference sequence). The J segment lost 5 bases and the V segment lost 4 bases, leaving 6 bases of the junction unmatched. This CDR3 spans 15 amino acids. CDR3 sequence reads: CASSSAGGGNNEQFF. In nucleotides, the CDR3 is TGTGCCAGTAGTAGTGCGGGGGGGGGAAACAATGAGCAGTTCTTC. The whole variable domain, remainder taken from reference TRBV19 and TRBJ2-1, is DGGITQSPKYLFRKEGQNVTLSCEQNLNHDAMYWYRQDPGQGLRLIYYSQIVNDFQKGDIAEGYSVSREKKESFPLTVTSAQKNPTAFYLCASSSAGGGNNEQFFGPGTRLTVL.

CDR3 DNA: TGTGCCAGCAGTGAGACAGCTAACCCTGGAAACACCATATATTTT. Translated, it gives CASSETANPGNTIYF. This chain uses TRBV6-1 with TRBJ1-3; tentative D call: TRBD1 (5 bases). The V and J ends lost 3 bases and 2 bases respectively, with 11 bases between them. Germline V gene data show CDR1 as MNHNS and CDR2 as SASEGT. The CDR3 extends over 15 amino acids.